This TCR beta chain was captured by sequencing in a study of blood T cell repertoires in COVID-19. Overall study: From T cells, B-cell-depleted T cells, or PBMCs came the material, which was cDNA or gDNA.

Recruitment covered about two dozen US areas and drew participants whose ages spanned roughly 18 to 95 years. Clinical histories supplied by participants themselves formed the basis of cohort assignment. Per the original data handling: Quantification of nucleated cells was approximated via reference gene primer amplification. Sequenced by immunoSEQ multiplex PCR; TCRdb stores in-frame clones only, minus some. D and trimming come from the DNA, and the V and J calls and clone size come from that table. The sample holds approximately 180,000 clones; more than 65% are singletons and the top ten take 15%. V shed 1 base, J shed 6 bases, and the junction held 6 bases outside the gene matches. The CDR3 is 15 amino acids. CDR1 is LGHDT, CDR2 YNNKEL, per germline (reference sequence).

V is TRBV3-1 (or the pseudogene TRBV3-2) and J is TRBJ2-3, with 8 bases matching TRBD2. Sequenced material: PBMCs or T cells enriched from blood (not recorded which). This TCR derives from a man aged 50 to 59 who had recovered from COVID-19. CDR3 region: CASSQVIRGGDTQYF. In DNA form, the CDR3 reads TGTGCCAGCAGCCAAGTAATTCGGGGGGGGGATACGCAGTATTTT.